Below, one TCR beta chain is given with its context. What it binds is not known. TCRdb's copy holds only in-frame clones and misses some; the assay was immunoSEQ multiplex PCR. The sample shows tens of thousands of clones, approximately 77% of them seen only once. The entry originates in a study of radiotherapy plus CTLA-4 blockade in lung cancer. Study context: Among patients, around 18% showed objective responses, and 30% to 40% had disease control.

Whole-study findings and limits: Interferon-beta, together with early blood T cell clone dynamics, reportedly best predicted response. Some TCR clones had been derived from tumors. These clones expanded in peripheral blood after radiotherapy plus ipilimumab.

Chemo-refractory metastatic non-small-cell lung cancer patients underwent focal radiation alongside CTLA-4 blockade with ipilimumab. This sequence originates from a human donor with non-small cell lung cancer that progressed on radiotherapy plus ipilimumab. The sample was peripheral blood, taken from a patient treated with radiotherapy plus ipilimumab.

As DNA, the CDR3 is TGTGCCAGCAGCCCGGACAGGGGTTTCTACGAGCAGTACTTC. Translating gives CASSPDRGFYEQYF. The chain combines TRBV7-2 with TRBJ2-7; 9 bases match TRBD1. CDR3 length equals 14 residues. Germline V gene sequence: CDR1 SGHTA, CDR2 FQGNSA. V lost 5 bases and J lost 3; bases outside the gene matches: 5.